The source of this T cell receptor (beta chain) is a study of T-cell reconstitution after alpha-beta-depleted transplantation in children. General study results and limits: Hyperexpanded clones declined; after one year, newly produced T cells mostly supplied diversity.

Trimming took 5 bases from V and 4 from J, leaving 20 bases between them. This CDR3 region has 16 residues. Germline assignment: CDR1 SEHNR and CDR2 FQNEAQ (reference sequence). Preparation of the TCRbeta library was carried out with unique molecular identifiers. TCRdb processed the PCR reads anew with MiXCR; each CDR3 protein has one entry. This sample has hundreds of thousands of distinct CDR3 sequences; about a sixth occur once, and the top ten carry just over 40%. A word on this clonotype: Its target is not known.

This specimen was PBMCs, mostly from graft donor cells, taken 360 days after TCRalphabeta/CD19-depleted stem cell transplant. The rearrangement uses TRBV7-9 and TRBJ1-1; D is unresolved. This TCR was recovered from a male patient between 2 and 10 years old who had a stem cell transplant for acute lymphoblastic leukemia, so the T cells may come from the graft donor. The CDR3 DNA reads as TGTGCCAGCAGCCCTCGTAGGATGAGGGTGGGCACTGAAGCTTTCTTT. Translation: CASSPRRMRVGTEAFF.